The 17 T cell receptor beta chains below come from one sample, sequenced in a study of blood T cell repertoires in COVID-19. Data came from immunoSEQ multiplex PCR; TCRdb stores just in-frame clones and leaves some out. The sample holds fewer than 300,000 clones, 85% seen once. The sequencing sample was made of peripheral blood. The origin of the receptors is a human donor in a cohort sampled during active COVID-19.

The V gene is TRBV7-2, the J gene TRBJ2-7, with 13 bases fitting TRBD2. The CDR3 length is 16 residues. Looked up from germline, CDR1 is SGHTA and CDR2 is FQGNSA. J was trimmed by 4 bases and V by 5 bases; bases with no gene match: 8. As DNA, the CDR3 is TGTGCCAGCAGCCTCGGACTAGCGGGAGTTGGGTACGAGCAGTACTTC. Residues: CASSLGLAGVGYEQYF.

J is TRBJ1-2 and V is TRBV20-1, with a weak D call TRBD1 (5 bases). This CDR3 is built from 11 residues. Looked up from germline, CDR1 is DFQATT and CDR2 is SNEGSKA (reference sequence). Deletions cut 5 bases from V and 4 bases from J, with 8 bases between. The CDR3 bases are TGCAGTGCTGGGGGGACCTATGGCTACACCTTC. This sequence encodes CSAGGTYGYTF.

The genes are TRBV29-1 and TRBJ2-5; D is unresolved. The CDR3 length is 12 residues. CDR1 is SQVTM and CDR2 is ANQGSEA in the germline V gene. V lost 4 bases and J lost 5, with 11 bases in between. CDR3 sequence: CSVVPLAETQYF. The CDR3 DNA is TGCAGCGTTGTTCCCCTCGCGGAGACCCAGTACTTC.

This clone came up a few times. CDR3 in DNA: TGTGCCAGCAGCATCCCTCGGGCGAACACCGGGGAGCTGTTTTTT. Translated: CASSIPRANTGELFF. This chain connects TRBV7-2 to TRBJ2-2; D is undetermined. CDR3 size: 15 residues. V gave up 5 bases and J gave up 0 bases, with 10 bases separating them. Per germline, CDR1 SGHTA and CDR2 FQGNSA.

This chain joins TRBV5-4 and TRBJ2-7, with 12 bases aligning to TRBD2. The V and J ends lost 4 bases and 2 bases, in that order; junction bases with no gene match: 4. The CDR3 totals 15 residues. Germline V lookup: CDR1 SGHNT, CDR2 YYREEE (reference sequence). Here the CDR3 DNA reads TGTGCCAGCAGCGAAAGGACTAGCGGGGCCTACGAGCAGTACTTC. Amino acid sequence: CASSERTSGAYEQYF.

V is TRBV23-1 and J is TRBJ1-4; 8 nucleotides align to TRBD1. TRBV23-1 is placed among ORFs of uncertain function. With V trimmed by 4 bases and J by 0 bases, 13 bases remained unmatched. The CDR3 extends over 19 amino acids. In DNA, the CDR3 is TGCGCCAGCAGTCTTAGTAGGGACAGGCTGAAATCAACTAATGAAAAACTGTTTTTT. It specifies CASSLSRDRLKSTNEKLFF.

The CDR3 spells CASSGRGTGGSVEQFF. The CDR3 region has the DNA TGTGCCAGCAGCGGAAGGGGAACGGGAGGGAGCGTTGAGCAGTTCTTC. The rearrangement uses TRBV3-1 (or the pseudogene TRBV3-2) and TRBJ2-1; 8 bases agree with TRBD2. This CDR3 is 16 amino acids long. With 5 bases clipped from V and 9 bases from J, the junction kept 15 bases outside the gene matches. From germline, CDR1 is LGHDT and CDR2 YNNKEL (reference sequence).

The chain is built from TRBV18 and TRBJ2-7, with D possibly being TRBD2 (6 bases). Germline-derived CDR1 and CDR2 are KGHSH and LQKENI. V was trimmed by 2 bases and J by 0 bases, leaving 14 bases between them. The CDR3 is 16 amino acids. CDR3 nucleotides: TGTGCCAGCTCACCAAGCCTAGCGCTAAGCTCCTACGAGCAGTACTTC. It codes for CASSPSLALSSYEQYF.

Regarding this clone: At one boundary the junction diverges from the germline segment, which might be a read error. The chain employs TRBV7-9 and TRBJ1-3; 7 bases map to TRBD1. CDR1 is SEHNR and CDR2 is FQNEAQ in the germline V gene (reference sequence). The CDR3 is 14 amino acids. As DNA, the CDR3 is TGTGCCAGCAGCTTAATCGAGTCCCCGGGACAGAGCATTTTT. Its protein product is CASSLIESPGQSIF.

V gene TRBV9 combines with J gene TRBJ2-3; TRBD2 agrees at 10 bases. CDR1 and CDR2 from the germline V gene are SGDLS and YYNGEE. V lost 0 bases and J lost 6; bases outside the gene matches: 13. CDR3 length: 18 amino acids. The CDR3 here is CASSVGGSIAGGDDTQYF. The CDR3 nucleotides are TGTGCCAGCAGCGTAGGGGGATCTATAGCGGGAGGAGATGATACGCAGTATTTT.

The chain uses TRBV7-8 and TRBJ2-6, with TRBD1 as a possible D gene (6 bases). Germline V gene sequence: CDR1 SGHVS, CDR2 FQNEAQ. Trimming stripped 5 bases from V and 9 bases from J, with 11 bases between. The CDR3 has 13 residues. The CDR3 is CASSPQGLNVLTF. CDR3 nucleotide sequence: TGTGCCAGCAGCCCCCAGGGGCTCAACGTCCTGACTTTC. Based on the CDR3 plus reference TRBV7-8 and TRBJ2-6, the full variable domain is GAGVSQSPRYKVAKRGQDVALRCDPISGHVSLFWYQQALGQGPEFLTYFQNEAQLDKSGLPSDRFFAERPEGSVSTLKIQRTQQEDSAVYLCASSPQGLNVLTFGAGSRLTVL.

The chain is built from TRBV13 and TRBJ1-3; D may be TRBD1 (6 bases). CDR1 and CDR2 from the germline V gene are PRHDT and FYEKMQ (reference sequence). CDR3 length: 15 amino acids. With 1 base removed from V and 2 bases from J, the gap between germline ends came to 9 bases. The CDR3, as DNA: TGTGCCAGCAGCTTAGATCGGACAGCTGGAAACACCATATATTTT. It specifies CASSLDRTAGNTIYF.

The rearrangement joins TRBV9 to TRBJ2-1; D perhaps matches TRBD2 (7 bases). Germline V lookup: CDR1 SGDLS, CDR2 YYNGEE. The CDR3 spans 18 residues. V shed 0 bases and J shed 10 bases, with 26 bases lying between them. CDR3 region: CASSVVGGEAPQGAEQFF. The CDR3 DNA reads as TGTGCCAGCAGCGTAGTAGGGGGGGAGGCACCGCAGGGAGCCGAGCAGTTCTTC.

The J gene is TRBJ2-7, the V gene TRBV6-2 or TRBV6-3; possible D gene TRBD1, 5 bases. Trimming pared 5 bases from V and 3 bases from J, leaving 14 bases between. The CDR3 is made up of 14 amino acids. Per germline, CDR1 MNHEY and CDR2 SVGEGT. CDR3 coding DNA: TGTGCCAGCAGTCCAGCCCCACAGGACTACGAGCAGTACTTC. Amino acids: CASSPAPQDYEQYF.

This clone occurred once. The rearrangement joins TRBV7-9 to TRBJ1-3; D ambiguous. Between the trimmed V and J ends, which lost 2 bases and 0 bases, there was a span of 8 bases. The CDR3 has 15 amino acids. Germline V gene sequence: CDR1 SEHNR, CDR2 FQNEAQ (reference sequence). The CDR3 reads CASSLMGDSGNTIYF. The CDR3 nucleotides read TGTGCCAGCAGCTTAATGGGCGACTCTGGAAACACCATATATTTT.

The rearrangement joins TRBV11-2 to TRBJ2-1; D may be TRBD2 (6 bases). The CDR3 length is 16 residues. V was shortened by 5 bases and J by 10 bases, with 24 bases between the two germline ends. Germline loops: CDR1 SGHAT, CDR2 FQNNGV. The CDR3 DNA reads TGTGCCAGCAGCCCCCCCTTGGCGGGGCCTCCGGGAGAGCAGTTCTTC. Its protein is CASSPPLAGPPGEQFF.

This clone was seen only a few times. The chain links TRBV20-1 to TRBJ1-5; D not resolved. In germline, CDR1 is DFQATT, CDR2 SNEGSKA (reference sequence). V was trimmed by 3 bases and J by 4 bases, leaving 13 bases between them. This CDR3 spans 14 amino acids. CDR3 DNA sequence: TGCAGTGCTAGTGGCGGACTAACTAATCAGCCCCAGCATTTT. It encodes CSASGGLTNQPQHF.